This T cell receptor (beta chain) originates from a study of T-cell memory formation after mild COVID-19. Background on the study: Clusters of TCRs were largely donor specific. Study findings and constraints: For contracting clones, CD4+ ones sat mainly in CM and EM, CD8+ in EMRA. Day 15 to 85 contracting clones showed balanced CD4/CD8; day 15 to 37 expanders favored CD4+.

The sample holds a few counts of this clonotype. What it binds is not known. Constant-segment primers and 5'RACE yielded cDNA libraries for TCR alpha and TCR beta, each carrying sample barcodes and UMIs. TCRdb analysed the 5' RACE reads with MiXCR anew, one entry per CDR3 protein. This sample has 400,000 or so distinct CDR3 sequences, with 15% to 20% found just once. There are 15 residues in the CDR3. The V gene lost 1 base and the J gene lost 6 bases, with 15 bases spanning the gap. Germline CDR1 SGHRS, CDR2 YFSETQ. Input material: PBMCs or a T cell subset sorted from them (not recorded which). This sequence joins TRBV5-1 and TRBJ2-3, with D perhaps TRBD1 (6 bases). This receptor was taken from an adult woman who had mild COVID-19 (a few samples of this study predate the infection). Cell type and time point are not known. The CDR3 region has the DNA TGCGCCAGCAGCTTGTCCAGGGGTGATCTCGATACGCAGTATTTT. This encodes CASSLSRGDLDTQYF.